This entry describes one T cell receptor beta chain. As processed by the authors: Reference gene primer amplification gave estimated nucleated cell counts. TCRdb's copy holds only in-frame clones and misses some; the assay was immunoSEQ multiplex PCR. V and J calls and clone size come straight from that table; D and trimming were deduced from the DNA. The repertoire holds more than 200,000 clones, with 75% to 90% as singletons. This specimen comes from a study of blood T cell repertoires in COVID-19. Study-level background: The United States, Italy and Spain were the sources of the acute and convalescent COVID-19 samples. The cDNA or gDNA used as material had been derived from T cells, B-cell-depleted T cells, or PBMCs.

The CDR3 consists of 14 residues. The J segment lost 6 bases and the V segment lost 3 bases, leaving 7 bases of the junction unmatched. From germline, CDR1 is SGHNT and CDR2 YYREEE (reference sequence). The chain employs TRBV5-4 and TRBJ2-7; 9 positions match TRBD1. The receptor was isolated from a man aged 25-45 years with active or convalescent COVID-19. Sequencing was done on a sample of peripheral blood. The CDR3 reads CASSWIQGAREQYF. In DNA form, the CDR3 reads TGTGCCAGCAGCTGGATACAGGGGGCTCGCGAGCAGTACTTC.